This T cell receptor beta chain was sequenced during a study of beta chain features in type 1 diabetes. General observations from the study: TCRB CDR3s from Type 1 diabetes patients were moderately but significantly shorter in all four CD4+ subsets.

Sequenced material consisted of expressed TCRB transcripts (all of the isolated RNA was reverse transcribed). Clones were sequenced by immunoSEQ multiplex PCR, and TCRdb holds only the in-frame ones, with some missing. This table holds some 350,000 clones, 9.5% to 10% found once. As concerns this clone: What it recognizes is unknown.

This receptor was obtained from a man aged 25 to 40 with type 1 diabetes. The sequencing input was central memory CD4+ T cells from blood.

CDR3 DNA sequence: TGTGCCAGCAGCCCGGGTCCCTATGGCTACACCTTC. Its protein product is CASSPGPYGYTF. J is TRBJ1-2 and V is TRBV7-9; D remains ambiguous. The V end lost 5 bases, the J end lost 4 bases, and 8 bases lay between the germline ends. CDR3 length equals 12 residues. Germline V lookup: CDR1 SEHNR, CDR2 FQNEAQ (reference sequence).